These 31 T cell receptor beta chains were all obtained from the same sample, sequenced in a study of blood T cell repertoires in COVID-19. Here immunoSEQ multiplex PCR was the method, and the copy in TCRdb shows in-frame clones only, minus some. The repertoire holds some 44,000 clones, with almost 95% as singletons. Specimen: peripheral blood. Receptors were obtained from a man in his forties or fifties with active COVID-19.

This sequence joins TRBV3-1 (or the pseudogene TRBV3-2) and TRBJ1-2; maybe TRBD1 (6 bases). The germline V and J ends were trimmed by 1 base and 3 bases, with 12 bases remaining between them. The germline V gene encodes CDR1 LGHDT and CDR2 YNNKEL (reference sequence). The CDR3 consists of 15 residues. In DNA, the CDR3 is TGTGCCAGCAGCCAAGCACCGGGACAACACTATGGCTACACCTTC. This sequence encodes CASSQAPGQHYGYTF.

The gene calls are TRBV6-1 and TRBJ2-4; D is undetermined. Germline V CDR1 and CDR2: MNHNS, SASEGT. The CDR3 runs 13 residues. V was cut by 1 base and J by 6 bases, with 7 bases left in between. CDR3 protein: CASSEVVGNIQYF. DNA of the CDR3: TGTGCCAGCAGTGAAGTGGTCGGAAACATTCAGTACTTC.

The rearrangement joins TRBV5-1 to TRBJ2-1; TRBD2 matches at 9 bases. Unmatched junction bases numbered 9, after V lost 4 bases and J lost 7 bases. Germline-derived CDR1 and CDR2 are SGHRS and YFSETQ. The CDR3 contains 15 residues. CDR3 DNA sequence: TGCGCCAGCAGCCTGGGACTAGCCCCTGAGAATGAGCAGTTCTTC. This encodes CASSLGLAPENEQFF.

The chain employs TRBV28 and TRBJ2-7; 8 positions match TRBD1. The germline gives CDR1 MDHEN, CDR2 SYDVKM. V dropped 1 base and J dropped 7; count of bases not matched to a gene: 9. The length of the CDR3 is 15 residues. CDR3 amino acids: CASSLSGQAREEQYF. In DNA form, the CDR3 reads TGTGCCAGCAGTTTATCGGGACAGGCTCGGGAGGAGCAGTACTTC.

This clone occurred once. This chain connects TRBV6-4 to TRBJ2-6, with 9 bases fitting TRBD2. The CDR3 has 16 amino acids. The junction had 0 bases not matched to a gene; V was cut back by 3 bases and J by 0 bases. Germline V gives CDR1 MRHNA, CDR2 SNTAGT. CDR3 nucleotide sequence: TGTGCCAGCAGTGAACTAGCGGGCTCTGGGGCCAACGTCCTGACTTTC. Translation: CASSELAGSGANVLTF.

J is TRBJ1-1 and V is TRBV11-2, with D perhaps matching TRBD1 (6 bases). This CDR3 has 14 amino acids. The V end was cut by 3 bases, the J end by 4 bases, with 12 bases between. The germline gives CDR1 SGHAT, CDR2 FQNNGV. The DNA for the CDR3 is TGTGCCAGCAGCTTTCAACAGGGAATCACTGAAGCTTTCTTT. Amino acid sequence: CASSFQQGITEAFF.

The chain carries TRBV19 and TRBJ2-1, with TRBD2 matching 10 bases. Losses at the gene ends were 5 bases for V and 3 bases for J; bases not matched to a gene: 7. The CDR3 is made up of 16 amino acids. Germline values: CDR1 LNHDA, CDR2 SQIVND (reference sequence). CDR3 amino acids: CASSPELAGNYNEQFF. In DNA, the CDR3 is TGTGCCAGTAGTCCCGAACTAGCGGGAAACTACAATGAGCAGTTCTTC.

The count of this clone is one. The chain combines TRBV3-1 (or the pseudogene TRBV3-2) with TRBJ2-1; 7 positions agree with TRBD2. Germline V CDR1 and CDR2: LGHDT, YNNKEL (reference sequence). The CDR3 totals 16 residues. V trimming: 3 bases; J trimming: 2 bases; junction bases outside the gene matches: 7. The DNA of the CDR3 is TGTGCCAGCAGCCATACTAGCGATCACCCCTACAATGAGCAGTTCTTC. Translated, it gives CASSHTSDHPYNEQFF.

The chain carries TRBV7-4 and TRBJ2-3; D gene uncertain. The V gene lost 2 bases and the J gene lost 4 bases, with 10 bases spanning the gap. Germline CDR1 and CDR2: SGHVT and SQSDAQ. The length of the CDR3 is 14 residues. For the CDR3, the DNA is TGTGCCAGCAGCTTAACCCTAGTTGCAGATACGCAGTATTTT. Its translation: CASSLTLVADTQYF.

The chain joins TRBV27 to TRBJ2-1; 8 bases are shared with TRBD1. V shed 6 bases, J shed 10 bases, and the junction held 14 bases outside the gene matches. Germline-derived CDR1 and CDR2 are MNHEY and SMNVEV (reference sequence). This CDR3 region has 15 residues. CDR3 loop: CASRMDRVLTGEQFF. The CDR3 region has the DNA TGTGCCAGCAGGATGGACAGGGTCCTCACCGGAGAGCAGTTCTTC.

The chain joins TRBV5-1 to TRBJ2-1; 12 nucleotides agree with TRBD2. The CDR3 is made up of 14 amino acids. CDR1 is SGHRS, CDR2 YFSETQ, per germline. V was pared by 7 bases and J by 5 bases, with 4 bases of the junction left unmatched. CDR3 in amino acids: CASGRTSGNNEQFF. The CDR3 bases are TGCGCCAGCGGGCGGACTAGCGGGAACAATGAGCAGTTCTTC. The full variable domain, in which reference TRBV5-1 and TRBJ2-1 provide the parts outside the CDR3, is KAGVTQTPRYLIKTRGQQVTLSCSPISGHRSVSWYQQTPGQGLQFLFEYFSETQRNKGNFPGRFSGRQFSNSRSEMNVSTLELGDSALYLCASGRTSGNNEQFFGPGTRLTVL.

This chain uses TRBV28 with TRBJ2-7; TRBD1 matches at 9 bases. This CDR3 is built from 14 residues. V gave up 2 bases and J gave up 6 bases; unmatched junction bases: 5. CDR1 is MDHEN, CDR2 SYDVKM, per germline. The chain's CDR3 is CASSLGGQGGEQYF. The CDR3 nucleotides read TGTGCCAGCAGTTTAGGGGGACAGGGCGGCGAGCAGTACTTC.

The chain employs TRBV5-6 and TRBJ2-3; 10 nucleotides line up with TRBD2. The V segment lost 3 bases and the J segment 5 bases; nucleotides outside the gene matches: 15. Germline V gene lookup returns CDR1 SGHDT and CDR2 YYEEEE. CDR3 size: 18 residues. DNA of the CDR3: TGTGCCAGCAGCTCGACAGGGGAAGCGGGAGGGCCGGGAGATACGCAGTATTTT. Translating gives CASSSTGEAGGPGDTQYF.

V gene TRBV27 combines with J gene TRBJ2-5; a possible D gene is TRBD2 (5 bases). Trimming stripped 3 bases from V and 1 base from J, with 15 bases between. Germline CDR1 reads MNHEY; CDR2 reads SMNVEV (reference sequence). The CDR3 runs 16 residues. The CDR3 DNA reads as TGTGCCAGCAGTTTCTCACGGCGCGGGTTCCAAGAGACCCAGTACTTC. Its translation: CASSFSRRGFQETQYF.

The chain uses TRBV28 and TRBJ1-2, with 9 bases identical to TRBD1. J lost 10 bases, V lost 1 base, and 10 bases had no gene match. Germline V lookup: CDR1 MDHEN, CDR2 SYDVKM. CDR3 length: 15 amino acids. This CDR3 is CASSLSLGQGQYYTF. CDR3 DNA sequence: TGTGCCAGCAGTTTATCCCTCGGACAGGGGCAATACTACACCTTC.

The V and J genes are TRBV5-1 and TRBJ2-7; perhaps TRBD2 as D (6 bases). Germline lookup yields CDR1 SGHRS and CDR2 YFSETQ. CDR3 length equals 15 residues. V lost 2 bases and J lost 2, with 14 bases in between. The CDR3 sequence: CASSLIGGMPYEQYF. Here the CDR3 DNA reads TGCGCCAGCAGCTTAATCGGCGGGATGCCCTACGAGCAGTACTTC.

The CDR3: CATSGTPGLAYNEQFF. The DNA for the CDR3 is TGTGCCACCAGCGGAACCCCAGGGCTCGCCTACAATGAGCAGTTCTTC. The rearrangement joins TRBV15 to TRBJ2-1, with a weak D call TRBD1 (5 bases). Trimming removed 5 bases from V and 2 bases from J, with 16 bases in between. The CDR3 extends over 16 amino acids. Per the germline V gene, CDR1 is LNHNV and CDR2 is YYDKDF (reference sequence).

The chain couples TRBV10-3 to TRBJ1-3; 7 bases line up with TRBD1. After removal of 10 bases from V and 2 bases from J, the junction contained 8 bases not matched to a gene. Germline V gives CDR1 ENHRY, CDR2 SYGVKD. This CDR3 spans 14 amino acids. This CDR3 reads CANSDRATGNTIYF. CDR3 in DNA: TGTGCCAACTCCGACAGGGCTACTGGAAACACCATATATTTT.

The genes are TRBV5-1 and TRBJ2-3, with 7 bases lining up with TRBD2. This CDR3 spans 15 amino acids. Germline lookup yields CDR1 SGHRS and CDR2 YFSETQ. V shed 4 bases, J shed 5 bases, and the junction held 10 bases outside the gene matches. Written as DNA, the CDR3 is TGCGCCAGCAGCATTGTCGGGGGAGGGAGAGATACGCAGTATTTT. As protein: CASSIVGGGRDTQYF.

The chain is built from TRBV24-1 and TRBJ2-3; 7 bases fit TRBD2. Per germline, CDR1 KGHDR and CDR2 SFDVKD. V lost 9 bases and J lost 2; bases outside the gene matches: 7. The CDR3 loop spans 14 amino acids. CDR3 in amino acids: CATGTGRTTDTQYF. CDR3 nucleotide sequence: TGTGCCACCGGTACCGGGAGGACCACAGATACGCAGTATTTT.

The rearrangement uses TRBV19 and TRBJ1-5; the D is unclear. Germline CDR1 and CDR2: LNHDA and SQIVND (reference sequence). V was shortened by 1 base and J by 0 bases, with 7 bases between the two germline ends. This CDR3 contains 15 residues. The CDR3 here is CASSIGQVSNQPQHF. The CDR3 DNA reads as TGTGCCAGTAGTATAGGCCAGGTTAGCAATCAGCCCCAGCATTTT.

The CDR3 spells CASSPTILAGSYNEQFF. As DNA, the CDR3 is TGTGCCAGCAGCCCGACGATACTAGCGGGCTCCTACAATGAGCAGTTCTTC. The J gene is TRBJ2-1, the V gene TRBV5-6, with 9 bases identical to TRBD2. The V gene's germline CDR1 is SGHDT and CDR2 YYEEEE. The CDR3 totals 17 residues. V gave up 4 bases and J gave up 0 bases; unmatched junction bases: 8.

This chain links TRBV5-8 with TRBJ1-5, with TRBD1 matching over 9 bases. CDR3 size: 15 residues. The ends lost 6 bases at V and 2 bases at J; junction bases unmatched: 6. Germline V gene lookup returns CDR1 SGHTS and CDR2 YDEGEE. The CDR3 protein is CASTDRGFGNQPQHF. CDR3 nucleotide sequence: TGTGCCAGCACCGACAGGGGGTTCGGCAATCAGCCCCAGCATTTT.

This chain connects TRBV7-9 to TRBJ1-6; TRBD1 is a possible D gene (6 bases). Trimming pared 3 bases from V and 13 bases from J, leaving 22 bases between. Germline CDR1 SEHNR, CDR2 FQNEAQ (reference sequence). The CDR3 consists of 16 residues. CDR3 region: CASSFSGANSPGPLHF. DNA for the CDR3: TGTGCCAGCAGCTTCTCAGGGGCTAACTCCCCCGGGCCCCTCCACTTT.

The chain employs TRBV25-1 and TRBJ1-2, with a weak D call TRBD1 (6 bases). From germline, CDR1 is MGHDK and CDR2 SYGVNS. V lost 4 bases, J lost 8 bases, and 20 bases lay in between. The CDR3 covers 15 residues. DNA for the CDR3: TGTGCCAGCAGTGGCGCGGGGGGGGCATTATCCGGCTACACCTTC. This gives the protein CASSGAGGALSGYTF.

The chain combines TRBV7-2 with TRBJ2-1; D gene uncertain. V dropped 5 bases and J dropped 4 bases, with 21 bases sitting between them. Germline CDR1 is SGHTA and CDR2 is FQGNSA. The CDR3 loop spans 17 amino acids. CDR3 sequence: CASSQGSLWQVYNEQFF. In DNA, the CDR3 is TGTGCCAGCAGCCAAGGCTCCCTTTGGCAGGTATACAATGAGCAGTTCTTC. The whole variable domain, filled in from reference TRBV7-2 and TRBJ2-1, reads GAGVSQSPSNKVTEKGKDVELRCDPISGHTALYWYRQSLGQGLEFLIYFQGNSAPDKSGLPSDRFSAERTGGSVSTLTIQRTQQEDSAVYLCASSQGSLWQVYNEQFFGPGTRLTVL.

The V call is TRBV5-8, the J call TRBJ2-7, with D unclear. In germline, CDR1 is SGHTS, CDR2 YDEGEE. This CDR3 is 14 amino acids long. The V and J ends lost 6 bases and 2 bases respectively, with 15 bases between them. The CDR3 nucleotides are TGTGCCAGCACCCCTGGTAGCAAGGCCTACGAGCAGTACTTC. Translating it yields CASTPGSKAYEQYF.

The V gene is TRBV10-2, the J gene TRBJ1-5, with D possibly being TRBD1 (6 bases). CDR1 is WSHSY and CDR2 is SAAADI in the germline V gene. Trimming left V 1 base short and J 7 bases short, with 14 bases between. The CDR3 totals 15 residues. This CDR3 reads CASSEYRAAGQPQHF. CDR3 coding DNA: TGCGCCAGCAGTGAGTACAGGGCAGCGGGGCAGCCCCAGCATTTT.

CDR3 sequence: CAWSVRIGRTGNTIYF. CDR3 nucleotides: TGTGCCTGGAGTGTACGAATCGGGAGAACTGGAAACACCATATATTTT. The chain couples TRBV30 to TRBJ1-3, with D hard to call. V was cut by 0 bases and J by 2 bases, with 14 bases left in between. The CDR3 covers 16 residues. The germline CDR1 and CDR2 sequences are GTSNPN and SVGIG (reference sequence).

This clone has just one count. The gene calls are TRBV29-1 and TRBJ2-2; D is perhaps TRBD1 (6 bases). The CDR3 contains 13 residues. V was cut by 7 bases and J by 4 bases, with 13 bases left in between. Germline lookup yields CDR1 SQVTM and CDR2 ANQGSEA. In DNA form, the CDR3 reads TGCAGCGGCCGGCAGGGGCGCACCGGGGAGCTGTTTTTT. Its protein product is CSGRQGRTGELFF.

The chain joins TRBV5-1 to TRBJ1-1, with TRBD1 matching over 7 bases. This CDR3 is built from 14 residues. V shed 4 bases, J shed 5 bases, and the junction held 8 bases outside the gene matches. Germline V gene data show CDR1 as SGHRS and CDR2 as YFSETQ. In nucleotides, the CDR3 is TGCGCCAGCAGCATCGGACAGGAAGGGACTGAAGCTTTCTTT. It specifies CASSIGQEGTEAFF.